The 4 T cell receptor beta chains reported below all come from one sample, sequenced in a study of T-cell memory formation after mild COVID-19. TCRdb re-analysed the 5' RACE reads in MiXCR, keeping a single row per CDR3 protein. The repertoire has more than 250,000 distinct CDR3 sequences, roughly 15% of them found once; the top ten carry roughly 20%. Sequencing input: PBMCs or a T cell subset sorted from them (not recorded which). These receptors originate from a young man who had mild COVID-19 (a few samples of this study predate the infection). Cell type and time point are not known.

J is TRBJ1-1 and V is TRBV7-2; TRBD1 matches at 10 bases. V was pared by 5 bases and J by 1 base, with 4 bases of the junction left unmatched. Germline CDR1 SGHTA, CDR2 FQGNSA. The CDR3 totals 15 residues. The CDR3 here is CASSRRDRGNTEAFF. CDR3 bases: TGTGCCAGCAGCCGACGGGACAGGGGGAACACTGAAGCTTTCTTT.

This clonotype has a handful of counts. This rearrangement joins TRBV29-1 to TRBJ1-4, with D possibly being TRBD1 (5 bases). Deletions cut 4 bases from V and 3 bases from J, with 9 bases between. The CDR3 spans 13 residues. Germline V gives CDR1 SQVTM, CDR2 ANQGSEA. DNA for the CDR3: TGCAGCGTTGGAGGGGTAGCTAATGAAAAACTGTTTTTT. Translation gives CSVGGVANEKLFF.

This clonotype was seen at least ten times. V is TRBV5-1 and J is TRBJ2-3, with D possibly matching TRBD1 (5 bases). This CDR3 is 15 amino acids long. V dropped 0 bases and J dropped 4 bases, with 12 bases sitting between them. The germline CDR1 and CDR2 sequences are SGHRS and YFSETQ. CDR3 protein: CASSLEGQSADTQYF. CDR3 nucleotides: TGCGCCAGCAGCTTGGAGGGGCAAAGCGCAGATACGCAGTATTTT. Complete variable domain (other parts from reference TRBV5-1 and TRBJ2-3): KAGVTQTPRYLIKTRGQQVTLSCSPISGHRSVSWYQQTPGQGLQFLFEYFSETQRNKGNFPGRFSGRQFSNSRSEMNVSTLELGDSALYLCASSLEGQSADTQYFGPGTRLTVL.

The chain is built from TRBV5-1 and TRBJ1-6; D is unresolved. Per germline, CDR1 SGHRS and CDR2 YFSETQ. Trimming took off 3 bases at V and 8 bases at J, with 12 bases between the two ends. This CDR3 has 14 amino acids. The CDR3 nucleotides are TGCGCCAGCAGCTCGCTCGGATGGGATTCACCCCTCCACTTT. Its translation: CASSSLGWDSPLHF. The entire variable domain, with the rest obtained from reference TRBV5-1 and TRBJ1-6, is as follows: KAGVTQTPRYLIKTRGQQVTLSCSPISGHRSVSWYQQTPGQGLQFLFEYFSETQRNKGNFPGRFSGRQFSNSRSEMNVSTLELGDSALYLCASSSLGWDSPLHFGNGTRLTVT.